These 13 T cell receptor beta chains share one sample of origin, sequenced in a study of blood T cell repertoires in COVID-19. TCRdb's table, derived via immunoSEQ multiplex PCR, lists solely in-frame clones and lacks some. The sample has around 160,000 clones; about four fifths are singletons. Material for sequencing was peripheral blood. The receptors here all came from a human donor with acute or convalescent COVID-19. The donor label of this sample is uncertain.

The chain joins TRBV6-1 to TRBJ1-3; maybe TRBD1 (5 bases). This CDR3 is built from 20 residues. V gave up 1 base and J gave up 0 bases, with 22 bases separating them. The germline gives CDR1 MNHNS, CDR2 SASEGT. CDR3 protein: CASSEGWSGWPGSSGNTIYF. In DNA form, the CDR3 reads TGTGCCAGCAGTGAAGGTTGGTCGGGCTGGCCAGGGTCCTCTGGAAACACCATATATTTT.

The chain carries TRBV7-2 and TRBJ1-1; the match to TRBD1 covers 8 bases. CDR1 is SGHTA, CDR2 FQGNSA, per germline. The V segment lost 5 bases and the J segment 1 base; nucleotides outside the gene matches: 6. The CDR3 covers 15 residues. CDR3 nucleotides: TGTGCCAGCAGCCAAAAGGGACAGGCGAACACTGAAGCTTTCTTT. Translation: CASSQKGQANTEAFF.

The chain's CDR3 is CASSSTLGSPLHF. In DNA form, the CDR3 reads TGTGCCAGCAGCAGCACACTAGGTTCACCCCTCCACTTT. V usage is TRBV5-4 and J usage is TRBJ1-6; D ambiguous. The CDR3 consists of 13 residues. Trimming took off 4 bases at V and 9 bases at J, with 11 bases between the two ends. Germline V CDR1 and CDR2: SGHNT, YYREEE (reference sequence).

V and J are TRBV27 and TRBJ1-2; 8 nucleotides match TRBD1. The germline CDR1 and CDR2 sequences are MNHEY and SMNVEV (reference sequence). V shed 3 bases and J 7 bases; nucleotides not matched to a gene: 4. This CDR3 contains 13 residues. The CDR3 sequence is CASSFNDRGGYTF. The CDR3 coding sequence is TGTGCCAGCAGTTTCAATGACAGGGGTGGCTACACCTTC.

The chain has TRBV12-3 or TRBV12-4 and TRBJ1-1; D unresolved. V lost 5 bases, J lost 1 base, and 5 bases lay in between. This CDR3 region has 12 residues. The CDR3 DNA reads TGTGCCAGCAGTATCCAGAACACTGAAGCTTTCTTT. It codes for CASSIQNTEAFF.

This chain joins TRBV5-6 and TRBJ2-2; 9 bases align to TRBD1. This CDR3 is built from 17 residues. V lost 1 base to trimming and J lost 1 base; unmatched junction nucleotides: 5. The germline V gene has CDR1 SGHDT and CDR2 YYEEEE. The CDR3 region is CASSLLTGGMNTGELFF. The CDR3 DNA is TGTGCCAGCAGCTTGTTGACAGGGGGAATGAACACCGGGGAGCTGTTTTTT.

The V gene is TRBV7-6, the J gene TRBJ1-5; possibly TRBD1 for D (6 bases). Trimming pared 5 bases from V and 7 bases from J, leaving 18 bases between. The CDR3 length is 15 residues. Germline-derived CDR1 and CDR2 are SGHVS and FNYEAQ. CDR3 residues: CASSPSTGPLQPQHF. The DNA for the CDR3 is TGTGCCAGCAGCCCATCCACAGGGCCCCTCCAGCCCCAGCATTTT.

The chain links TRBV5-1 to TRBJ1-6; D possibly corresponds to TRBD1 (6 bases). Deletions cut 0 bases from V and 8 bases from J, with 9 bases between. This CDR3 region has 14 residues. The germline V gene encodes CDR1 SGHRS and CDR2 YFSETQ. The CDR3 loop reads CASSLERGHSPLHF. CDR3 DNA: TGCGCCAGCAGCTTGGAGCGGGGGCATTCACCCCTCCACTTT.

The chain is built from TRBV19 and TRBJ2-2; D may be TRBD2 (5 bases). V was cut by 10 bases and J by 3 bases, with 15 bases left in between. Germline CDR1 LNHDA, CDR2 SQIVND (reference sequence). This CDR3 comprises 14 residues. CDR3 sequence reads: CATSMRRDTGELFF. In nucleotides, the CDR3 is TGTGCCACCTCGATGAGGCGGGACACCGGGGAGCTGTTTTTT. Using reference TRBV19 and TRBJ2-2 for the parts outside the CDR3, the full variable domain is DGGITQSPKYLFRKEGQNVTLSCEQNLNHDAMYWYRQDPGQGLRLIYYSQIVNDFQKGDIAEGYSVSREKKESFPLTVTSAQKNPTAFYLCATSMRRDTGELFFGEGSRLTVL.

The J gene is TRBJ2-2, the V gene TRBV3-1 (or the pseudogene TRBV3-2); D is possibly TRBD2 (6 bases). The CDR3 has 21 amino acids. CDR1 is LGHDT and CDR2 is YNNKEL in the germline V gene (reference sequence). Deletions cut 1 base from V and 0 bases from J, with 24 bases between. The CDR3 bases are TGTGCCAGCAGCCAAGCCGGCCGTGGGGGGAGATCATCCGCGAACACCGGGGAGCTGTTTTTT. Its protein product is CASSQAGRGGRSSANTGELFF.

This clone was counted between two and nine times. The CDR3 protein is CASSQKIRPPGGNTIYF. The CDR3 DNA follows: TGTGCCAGCAGCCAAAAAATCCGACCACCCGGGGGAAACACCATATATTTT. The V call is TRBV3-1 (or the pseudogene TRBV3-2), the J call TRBJ1-3; D gene uncertain. The V and J ends lost 2 bases and 4 bases respectively, with 18 bases between them. The CDR3 loop spans 17 amino acids. The germline gives CDR1 LGHDT, CDR2 YNNKEL (reference sequence).

This clone was counted between two and nine times. CDR3 sequence reads: CASSLDLAAYEQYV. CDR3 DNA: TGTGCCAGCAGCTTAGATCTCGCAGCCTACGAGCAGTACGTC. The V call is TRBV11-2, the J call TRBJ2-7; no definite D call. CDR3 length: 14 amino acids. The germline V gene encodes CDR1 SGHAT and CDR2 FQNNGV. Between the trimmed V and J ends, which lost 0 bases and 2 bases, there was a span of 8 bases.

This clone was observed a handful of times. This chain uses TRBV7-9 with TRBJ1-3; TRBD1 matches 7 bases. Germline CDR1 reads SEHNR; CDR2 reads FQNEAQ (reference sequence). This CDR3 region has 14 residues. Germline trimming cut 7 bases from V and 0 bases from J; bases unmatched to any gene: 3. The DNA of the CDR3 is TGTGCCAGCAACCCAGGGGGCTCTGGAAACACCATATATTTT. Its translation: CASNPGGSGNTIYF.